This T cell receptor (beta chain) was sequenced for a study of identifying expanded T cells in peripheral blood. The CDR3 contains 16 residues. Germline loops: CDR1 SGDLS, CDR2 YYNGEE. Between the trimmed V and J ends, which lost 0 bases and 1 base, there was a span of 14 bases. Generated by immunoSEQ multiplex PCR, the TCRdb table keeps only in-frame clones and is missing some. The table has about 85,000 clones, about nine tenths seen once. This clone has just one count. This chain uses TRBV9 with TRBJ2-7; D is perhaps TRBD1 (6 bases). The material sequenced was blood. The clonotype comes from a person aged 18-70 years in good health. The CDR3 DNA follows: TGTGCCAGCAGCGTAGAGGGGAAAGGGGGTTCCTACGAGCAGTACTTC. Amino acids: CASSVEGKGGSYEQYF. The whole variable domain, filled in from reference TRBV9 and TRBJ2-7, reads DSGVTQTPKHLITATGQRVTLRCSPRSGDLSVYWYQQSLDQGLQFLIQYYNGEERAKGNILERFSAQQFPDLHSELNLSSLELGDSALYFCASSVEGKGGSYEQYFGPGTRLTVT.